The 28 T cell receptor beta chains below all came from one sample that was sequenced in a study of blood T cell repertoires in COVID-19. TCRdb keeps only in-frame clones here, not all; method: immunoSEQ multiplex PCR. The sample comprises 300,000 to 450,000 clones, around 84% of which are singletons, and roughly 3.6% rests with the top ten. The specimen sequenced was peripheral blood. All receptors come from a woman younger than 30 with acute or convalescent COVID-19.

The V gene is TRBV24-1, the J gene TRBJ2-3, with TRBD1 matching 9 bases. The CDR3 runs 15 residues. CDR1 and CDR2 (germline): KGHDR, SFDVKD. Germline trimming cut 7 bases from V and 6 bases from J; bases unmatched to any gene: 10. The CDR3 DNA sequence: TGTGCCACCAGCCCCGGGACAGGGTATGCTGATACGCAGTATTTT. Amino acids: CATSPGTGYADTQYF.

This clone has a handful of counts. The chain employs TRBV21-1 and TRBJ1-2; TRBD1 is the table's D call and was not checked against the DNA. TRBV21-1 is designated a pseudogene. The CDR3 runs 16 residues. The chain's CDR3 is CASSKGEDRRRGGYTF. The CDR3 DNA is TGTGCCAGCAGCAAAGGGGAGGACAGGCGACGAGGTGGCTACACCTTC.

The rearrangement uses TRBV3-1 (or the pseudogene TRBV3-2) and TRBJ1-2; TRBD1 is a possible D gene (5 bases). The germline CDR1 and CDR2 sequences are LGHDT and YNNKEL (reference sequence). The CDR3 contains 12 residues. Trimming removed 2 bases from V and 6 bases from J, with 7 bases in between. CDR3 protein: CASSQSTDGYTF. The CDR3 nucleotides read TGTGCCAGCAGCCAATCGACAGATGGCTACACCTTC.

This sequence joins TRBV14 and TRBJ2-7, with 10 bases identical to TRBD1. V lost 1 base to trimming and J lost 4 bases; unmatched junction nucleotides: 7. CDR3 length equals 16 residues. Germline loops: CDR1 SGHDN, CDR2 FVKESK. The CDR3 DNA follows: TGTGCCAGCAGCCAAGTTGGGACAGGGGACTTTTACGAGCAGTACTTC. The encoded protein is CASSQVGTGDFYEQYF. Complete variable domain (other parts from reference TRBV14 and TRBJ2-7): EAGVTQFPSHSVIEKGQTVTLRCDPISGHDNLYWYRRVMGKEIKFLLHFVKESKQDESGMPNNRFLAERTGGTYSTLKVQPAELEDSGVYFCASSQVGTGDFYEQYFGPGTRLTVT.

The chain uses TRBV28 and TRBJ1-1; weak D call: TRBD1 (6 bases). CDR1 is MDHEN and CDR2 is SYDVKM in the germline V gene. CDR3 length: 15 residues. Trimming left V 4 bases short and J 3 bases short, with 15 bases between. CDR3 DNA sequence: TGTGCCAGCAGTTCCCCGGGACACCTGGACACTGAAGCTTTCTTT. It specifies CASSSPGHLDTEAFF.

The chain carries TRBV11-2 and TRBJ1-5; possible D gene TRBD1, 6 bases. In germline, CDR1 is SGHAT, CDR2 FQNNGV. The CDR3 is 16 amino acids. Trimming stripped 0 bases from V and 6 bases from J, with 15 bases between. CDR3 region: CASSLDTGKSPQPQHF. CDR3 DNA sequence: TGTGCCAGCAGCTTAGATACAGGGAAGTCTCCTCAGCCCCAGCATTTT. Combining the CDR3 with reference TRBV11-2 and TRBJ1-5 gives the whole variable domain EAGVAQSPRYKIIEKRQSVAFWCNPISGHATLYWYQQILGQGPKLLIQFQNNGVVDDSQLPKDRFSAERLKGVDSTLKIQPAKLEDSAVYLCASSLDTGKSPQPQHFGDGTRLSIL.

This clone was seen once. V and J are TRBV5-1 and TRBJ2-7; weak D call: TRBD2 (5 bases). Per the germline V gene, CDR1 is SGHRS and CDR2 is YFSETQ. The V gene lost 0 bases and the J gene lost 2 bases, with 9 bases spanning the gap. The CDR3 sequence is 14 residues long. The DNA for the CDR3 is TGCGCCAGCAGCTTGGCCGGGGTGACCTACGAGCAGTACTTC. Residues: CASSLAGVTYEQYF. Complete variable domain (other parts from reference TRBV5-1 and TRBJ2-7): KAGVTQTPRYLIKTRGQQVTLSCSPISGHRSVSWYQQTPGQGLQFLFEYFSETQRNKGNFPGRFSGRQFSNSRSEMNVSTLELGDSALYLCASSLAGVTYEQYFGPGTRLTVT.

The chain couples TRBV6-5 to TRBJ1-5; TRBD1 aligns across 7 bases. The J segment lost 1 base and the V segment lost 6 bases, leaving 6 bases of the junction unmatched. This CDR3 region has 15 residues. Germline V lookup: CDR1 MNHEY, CDR2 SVGAGI. CDR3 DNA: TGTGCCAGCAGAGCCATACAGGGGAGCAATCAGCCCCAGCATTTT. It is translated as CASRAIQGSNQPQHF.

The chain carries TRBV5-1 and TRBJ2-1, with 8 bases lining up with TRBD2. The length of the CDR3 is 13 residues. CDR1 and CDR2 from the germline V gene are SGHRS and YFSETQ. Losses at the gene ends were 4 bases for V and 10 bases for J; bases not matched to a gene: 7. The CDR3 is CASSAGGGLEQFF. The CDR3 nucleotides are TGCGCCAGCAGCGCGGGGGGTGGGCTCGAGCAGTTCTTC.

The chain employs TRBV10-3 and TRBJ2-3; 11 nucleotides align to TRBD2. The CDR3 has 17 amino acids. Germline CDR1 is ENHRY and CDR2 is SYGVKD. Losses at the gene ends were 4 bases for V and 1 base for J; bases not matched to a gene: 7. The CDR3 protein is CAISVGGLADGTDTQYF. The CDR3, as DNA: TGTGCCATCAGTGTGGGGGGACTAGCGGACGGCACAGATACGCAGTATTTT.

V usage is TRBV28 and J usage is TRBJ2-1, with a weak D call TRBD2 (5 bases). V was shortened by 6 bases and J by 0 bases, with 12 bases between the two germline ends. CDR3 length: 15 amino acids. Germline CDR1 and CDR2: MDHEN and SYDVKM. CDR3 residues: CASSSTRSSYNEQFF. In nucleotides, the CDR3 is TGTGCCAGCAGCTCAACTAGGAGCTCCTACAATGAGCAGTTCTTC.

This clone was picked up one time. The rearrangement uses TRBV29-1 and TRBJ2-5; TRBD1 agrees at 7 bases. In germline, CDR1 is SQVTM, CDR2 ANQGSEA. The CDR3 runs to 13 residues. Unmatched junction bases numbered 8, after V lost 3 bases and J lost 7 bases. The CDR3 DNA reads as TGCAGCGTTGACGGGACAGCGGTGGGGACCCAGTACTTC. Amino acid sequence: CSVDGTAVGTQYF. Filled out from reference TRBV29-1 and TRBJ2-5, the complete variable domain reads SAVISQKPSRDICQRGTSLTIQCQVDSQVTMMFWYRQQPGQSLTLIATANQGSEATYESGFVIDKFPISRPNLTFSTLTVSNMSPEDSSIYLCSVDGTAVGTQYFGPGTRLLVL.

This chain links TRBV4-1 with TRBJ1-2; 7 nucleotides line up with TRBD1. This CDR3 spans 15 amino acids. J was trimmed by 4 bases and V by 0 bases; bases with no gene match: 5. Germline V gene data show CDR1 as MGHRA and CDR2 as YSYEKL. The CDR3 is CASSQDPGTVYGYTF. As DNA, the CDR3 is TGCGCCAGCAGCCAAGATCCGGGGACAGTCTATGGCTACACCTTC.

This chain connects TRBV19 to TRBJ1-2, with a possible D match to TRBD1 (5 bases). This CDR3 is built from 14 residues. The V gene's germline CDR1 is LNHDA and CDR2 SQIVND (reference sequence). Trimming took 3 bases from V and 4 from J, leaving 12 bases between them. CDR3 in DNA: TGTGCCAGTAGTATCAGGGCCCCACTCTATGGCTACACCTTC. It yields the protein CASSIRAPLYGYTF.

The V gene is TRBV28, the J gene TRBJ1-2; 7 bases match TRBD1. The CDR3 has 16 amino acids. J lost 6 bases, V lost 5 bases, and 15 bases had no gene match. Germline-derived CDR1 and CDR2 are MDHEN and SYDVKM. CDR3 loop: CASSPPGGAAPHGYTF. The CDR3 DNA is TGTGCCAGCAGTCCCCCAGGGGGTGCCGCGCCCCATGGCTACACCTTC.

Points on this clone: Other DNA sequences in the same sample also yield this CDR3. The chain is built from TRBV18 and TRBJ1-2; 7 bases line up with TRBD1. Germline-derived CDR1 and CDR2 are KGHSH and LQKENI. The CDR3 is made up of 14 amino acids. V trimming: 3 bases; J trimming: 2 bases; junction bases outside the gene matches: 3. CDR3 nucleotides: TGTGCCAGCTCACCGGGACAGCAGAACTATGGCTACACCTTC. Protein sequence: CASSPGQQNYGYTF.

The rearrangement links TRBV14 to TRBJ1-6; unclear D gene. The CDR3 covers 16 residues. Deletions cut 0 bases from V and 8 bases from J, with 14 bases between. Germline values: CDR1 SGHDN, CDR2 FVKESK. CDR3 amino acids: CASSQDAGDGYSPLHF. CDR3 sequence (DNA): TGTGCCAGCAGCCAAGACGCCGGAGACGGCTATTCACCCCTCCACTTT.

V usage is TRBV7-9 and J usage is TRBJ2-4, with TRBD2 matching over 10 bases. The CDR3 runs 17 residues. Germline CDR1 is SEHNR and CDR2 is FQNEAQ (reference sequence). J gave up 7 bases and V 1 base, and 10 bases lay outside the gene matches. The CDR3 protein is CASSLGTAAGGRNIQYF. The CDR3 nucleotides read TGTGCCAGCAGCTTAGGCACCGCAGCGGGGGGGCGCAACATTCAGTACTTC.

V usage is TRBV4-1 and J usage is TRBJ1-3; TRBD1 agrees at 7 bases. Germline assignment: CDR1 MGHRA and CDR2 YSYEKL. This CDR3 is 16 amino acids long. Trimming removed 4 bases from V and 0 bases from J; junction bases left unmatched: 6. The CDR3 sequence is CASSPRDSSSGNTIYF. CDR3 nucleotides: TGCGCCAGCAGCCCCCGGGACAGTAGCTCTGGAAACACCATATATTTT.

V gene TRBV12-3 or TRBV12-4 combines with J gene TRBJ1-2; TRBD1 matches 8 bases. Trimming took 9 bases from V and 8 from J; bases not matched to a gene: 11. The CDR3 covers 13 residues. The CDR3 DNA reads TGTGCCAGTAGCTCCGGACAGGGTTTCGGCTACACCTTC. This translates into CASSSGQGFGYTF.

The chain couples TRBV24-1 to TRBJ2-5; TRBD1 agrees at 8 bases. The CDR3 spans 15 residues. Germline assignment: CDR1 KGHDR and CDR2 SFDVKD. V was clipped by 6 bases and J by 4 bases; unmatched bases: 9. The CDR3 loop reads CATSPGQGQAETQYF. In DNA, the CDR3 is TGTGCCACCAGTCCCGGACAGGGTCAGGCAGAGACCCAGTACTTC.

This clone was counted a few times. The rearrangement uses TRBV6-5 and TRBJ1-1, with 7 bases lining up with TRBD1. Germline V CDR1 and CDR2: MNHEY, SVGAGI. V lost 7 bases and J lost 3; bases outside the gene matches: 11. CDR3 size: 15 residues. This chain's CDR3 is CASNPRGRGYTEAFF. CDR3 sequence (DNA): TGTGCCAGCAACCCACGGGGCAGGGGGTACACTGAAGCTTTCTTT.

This chain connects TRBV25-1 to TRBJ1-1, with a possible D match to TRBD1 (5 bases). The CDR3 is 11 amino acids. V lost 7 bases to trimming and J lost 10 bases, with 13 bases between them. Germline CDR1 is MGHDK and CDR2 is SYGVNS. The CDR3 region has the DNA TGTGCCAGCATGACTTGGGGGGGAGCTTTCTTT. This sequence encodes CASMTWGGAFF.

The gene calls are TRBV5-6 and TRBJ2-7, with D maybe TRBD1 (6 bases). CDR1 is SGHDT, CDR2 YYEEEE, per germline. This CDR3 is 14 amino acids long. Trimming cost V 4 bases and J 0 bases, with 11 bases left between them. The DNA of the CDR3 is TGTGCCAGCAGCCTGACAGGTAGCTCCTACGAGCAGTACTTC. Amino acids: CASSLTGSSYEQYF.

The chain links TRBV7-2 to TRBJ1-3, with D unresolved. Germline values: CDR1 SGHTA, CDR2 FQGNSA. The length of the CDR3 is 15 residues. V was trimmed by 0 bases and J by 0 bases, leaving 6 bases between them. Written as DNA, the CDR3 is TGTGCCAGCAGCTTAGCGGGCCTCTCTGGAAACACCATATATTTT. This sequence encodes CASSLAGLSGNTIYF.

Note on this clone: A much larger clone sits a single nucleotide away, making a read error possible. V gene TRBV4-1 combines with J gene TRBJ1-4; 11 nucleotides align to TRBD1. The CDR3 runs 15 residues. CDR1 and CDR2 from the germline V gene are MGHRA and YSYEKL. The CDR3 region is CPSSRPGTGGSELFF. The CDR3 coding sequence is TGCCCCAGCAGCCGCCCCGGGACAGGGGGTAGTGAACTGTTTTTT.

The V call is TRBV3-1 (or the pseudogene TRBV3-2), the J call TRBJ1-2, with D uncertain. Germline V lookup: CDR1 LGHDT, CDR2 YNNKEL (reference sequence). The CDR3 loop spans 12 amino acids. Trimming cost V 1 base and J 7 bases, with 7 bases left between them. CDR3 bases: TGTGCCAGCAGCCAAGTAGTTGGTGGCTACACCTTC. Translating it yields CASSQVVGGYTF.

The V and J genes are TRBV3-1 (or the pseudogene TRBV3-2) and TRBJ2-1; 9 bases match TRBD2. Trimming cost V 2 bases and J 3 bases; bases outside gene matches: 2. Looked up from germline, CDR1 is LGHDT and CDR2 is YNNKEL (reference sequence). CDR3 length: 15 amino acids. CDR3 in amino acids: CASSQLAGRYNEQFF. The CDR3 DNA is TGTGCCAGCAGCCAACTAGCGGGGCGCTACAATGAGCAGTTCTTC.